This paragraph reports one T cell receptor (beta chain). What it binds is unknown. V was trimmed by 1 base and J by 4 bases, leaving 8 bases between them. CDR1 is SGHKS, CDR2 YYEKEE, per germline (reference sequence). CDR3 length equals 14 residues. The method was immunoSEQ multiplex PCR; TCRdb's version includes in-frame clones alone and lacks a portion of them. The sample contains 23,000 or so clones, around 90% of which appear only once. This sample stems from a study of T cells in localized non-small cell lung cancer. The study, taken as a whole, reports: The tumor had only one region sequenced, so heterogeneity remains possible. Among the top 100 tumor clones, a median about 52 appeared in adjacent lung. Clonality peaked in uninvolved adjacent lung rather than tumor. Patients showing higher blood T cell density tended to see longer overall survival.

The chain recombines TRBV5-5 with TRBJ2-2; the D is unclear. The clonotype originates from a man aged 35-69 years with stage I squamous cell lung carcinoma. The specimen comprised peripheral blood, sampled before any cancer treatment. The CDR3 bases are TGTGCCAGCAGCTTGCTGGCAGGCACCGGGGAGCTGTTTTTT. This encodes CASSLLAGTGELFF.